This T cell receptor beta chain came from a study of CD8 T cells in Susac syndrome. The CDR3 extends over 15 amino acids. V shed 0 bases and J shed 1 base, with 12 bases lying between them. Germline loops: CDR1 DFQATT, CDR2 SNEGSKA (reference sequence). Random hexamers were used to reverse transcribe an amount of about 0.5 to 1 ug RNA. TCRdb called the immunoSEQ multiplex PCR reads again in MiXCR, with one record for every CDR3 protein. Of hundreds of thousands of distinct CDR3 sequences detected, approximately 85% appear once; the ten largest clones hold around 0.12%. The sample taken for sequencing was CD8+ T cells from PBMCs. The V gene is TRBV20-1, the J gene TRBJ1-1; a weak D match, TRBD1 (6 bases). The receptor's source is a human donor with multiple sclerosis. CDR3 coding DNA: TGCAGTGCTAGAGATCCAGGACAGACGAACACTGAAGCTTTCTTT. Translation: CSARDPGQTNTEAFF.